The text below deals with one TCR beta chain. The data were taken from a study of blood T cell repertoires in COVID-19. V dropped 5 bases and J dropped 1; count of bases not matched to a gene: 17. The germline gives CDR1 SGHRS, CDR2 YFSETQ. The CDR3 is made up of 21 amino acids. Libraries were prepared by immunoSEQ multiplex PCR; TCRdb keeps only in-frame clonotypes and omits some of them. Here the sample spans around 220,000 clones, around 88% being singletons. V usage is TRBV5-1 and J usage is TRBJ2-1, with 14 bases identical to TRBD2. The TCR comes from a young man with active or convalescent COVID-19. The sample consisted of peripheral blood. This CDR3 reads CASSLQSSGLAGVGSYNEQFF. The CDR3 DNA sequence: TGCGCCAGCAGTCTCCAGAGCTCGGGACTAGCGGGAGTTGGATCCTACAATGAGCAGTTCTTC.